Listed here is a single TCR beta chain. Its antigen is still unknown. Libraries were prepared by immunoSEQ multiplex PCR; TCRdb keeps only in-frame clonotypes and omits some of them. Of about 160,000 clones detected, about nine tenths appear once; the ten largest clones hold about 3.3%. These data come from a study of T cell responses to AZD1222 COVID-19 vaccine. Whole-study results and caveats: At study baseline, merely about 6 AZD1222 recipients were seropositive.

Trimming left V 2 bases short and J 3 bases short, with 7 bases between. Germline V CDR1 and CDR2: MNHEY, SMNVEV (reference sequence). The CDR3 contains 13 residues. Sequencing was performed on peripheral blood, taken 28 days after the second AZD1222 dose. The V gene is TRBV27, the J gene TRBJ1-1; D is uncertain. The clonotype was recovered from an adult who received the AZD1222 COVID-19 vaccine. The CDR3, as DNA: TGTGCCAGCAGTTTAGCAATGTACACTGAAGCTTTCTTT. It codes for CASSLAMYTEAFF.